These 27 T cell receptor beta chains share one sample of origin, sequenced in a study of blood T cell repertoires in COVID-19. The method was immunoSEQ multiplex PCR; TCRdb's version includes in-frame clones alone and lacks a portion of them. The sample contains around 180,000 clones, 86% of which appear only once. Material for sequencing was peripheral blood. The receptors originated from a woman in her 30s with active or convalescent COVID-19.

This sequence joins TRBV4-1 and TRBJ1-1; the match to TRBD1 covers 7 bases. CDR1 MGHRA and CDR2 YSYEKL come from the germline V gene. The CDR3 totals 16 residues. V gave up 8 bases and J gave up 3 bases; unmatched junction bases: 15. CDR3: CASRALGGRRDTEAFF. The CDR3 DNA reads TGCGCCAGCCGGGCGCTAGGGGGCAGGAGGGACACTGAAGCTTTCTTT.

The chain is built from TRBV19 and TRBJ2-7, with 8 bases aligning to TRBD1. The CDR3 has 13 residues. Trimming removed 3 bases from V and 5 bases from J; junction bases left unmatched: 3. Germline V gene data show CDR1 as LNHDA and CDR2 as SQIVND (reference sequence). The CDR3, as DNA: TGTGCCAGTAGTATCACGGACAGGGACGAGCAGTACTTC. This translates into CASSITDRDEQYF.

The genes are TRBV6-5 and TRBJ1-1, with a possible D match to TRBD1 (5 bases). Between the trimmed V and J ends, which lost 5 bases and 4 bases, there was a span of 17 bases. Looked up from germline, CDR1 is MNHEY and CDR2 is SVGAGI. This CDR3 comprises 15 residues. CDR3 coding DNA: TGTGCCAGCAGTAGGGGATCCCACCCGGGCACTGAAGCTTTCTTT. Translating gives CASSRGSHPGTEAFF.

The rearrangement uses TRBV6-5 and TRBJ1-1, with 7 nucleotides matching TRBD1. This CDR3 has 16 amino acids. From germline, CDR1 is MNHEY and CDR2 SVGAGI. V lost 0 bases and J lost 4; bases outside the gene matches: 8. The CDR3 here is CASSYSKGAISTEAFF. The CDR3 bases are TGTGCCAGCAGTTACTCGAAGGGGGCGATCAGCACTGAAGCTTTCTTT.

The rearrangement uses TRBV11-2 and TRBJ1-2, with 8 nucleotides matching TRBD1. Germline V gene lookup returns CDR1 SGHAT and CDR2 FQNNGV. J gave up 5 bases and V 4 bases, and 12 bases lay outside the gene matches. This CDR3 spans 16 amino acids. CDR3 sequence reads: CASSYNYRGRPYGYTF. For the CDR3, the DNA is TGTGCCAGCAGCTATAATTACAGGGGGAGGCCTTATGGCTACACCTTC.

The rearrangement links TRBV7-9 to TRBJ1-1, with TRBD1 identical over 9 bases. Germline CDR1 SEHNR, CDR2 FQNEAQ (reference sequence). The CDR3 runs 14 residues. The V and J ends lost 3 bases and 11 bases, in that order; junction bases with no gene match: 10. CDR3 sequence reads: CASSFGTGHSNAFF. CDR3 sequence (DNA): TGTGCCAGCAGCTTTGGGACAGGGCATTCCAATGCTTTCTTT.

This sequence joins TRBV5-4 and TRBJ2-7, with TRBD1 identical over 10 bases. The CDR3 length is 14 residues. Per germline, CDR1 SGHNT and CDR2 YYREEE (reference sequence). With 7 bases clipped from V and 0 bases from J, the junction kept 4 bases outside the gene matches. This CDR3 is CASGDRGLSYEQYF. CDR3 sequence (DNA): TGTGCCAGCGGGGACAGGGGCCTCTCCTACGAGCAGTACTTC. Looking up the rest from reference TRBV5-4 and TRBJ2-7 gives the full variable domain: ETGVTQSPTHLIKTRGQQVTLRCSSQSGHNTVSWYQQALGQGPQFIFQYYREEENGRGNFPPRFSGLQFPNYSSELNVNALELDDSALYLCASGDRGLSYEQYFGPGTRLTVT.

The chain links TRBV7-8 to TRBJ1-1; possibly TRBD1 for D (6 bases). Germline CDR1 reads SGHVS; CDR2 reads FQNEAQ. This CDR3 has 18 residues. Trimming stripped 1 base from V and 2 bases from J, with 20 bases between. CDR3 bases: TGTGCCAGCAGCTTAGGGAATTTCAGGGGTTTGGGCAACACTGAAGCTTTCTTT. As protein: CASSLGNFRGLGNTEAFF.

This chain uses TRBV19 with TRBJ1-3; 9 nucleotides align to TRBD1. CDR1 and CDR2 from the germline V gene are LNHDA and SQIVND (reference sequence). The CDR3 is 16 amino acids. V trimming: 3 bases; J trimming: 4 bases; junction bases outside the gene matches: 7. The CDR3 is CASSIFRTGAGNTIYF. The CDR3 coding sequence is TGTGCCAGTAGTATTTTTCGGACAGGGGCAGGAAACACCATATATTTT.

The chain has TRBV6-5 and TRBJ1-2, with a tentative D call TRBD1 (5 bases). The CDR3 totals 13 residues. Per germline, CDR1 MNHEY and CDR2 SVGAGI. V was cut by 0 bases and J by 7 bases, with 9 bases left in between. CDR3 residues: CASSYSQGFGYTF. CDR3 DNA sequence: TGTGCCAGCAGTTACTCTCAGGGTTTTGGCTACACCTTC.

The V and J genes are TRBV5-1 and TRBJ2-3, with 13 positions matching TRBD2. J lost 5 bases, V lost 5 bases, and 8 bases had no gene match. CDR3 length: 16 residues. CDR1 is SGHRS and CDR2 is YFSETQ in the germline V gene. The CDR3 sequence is CASSPLLAGGRDTQYF. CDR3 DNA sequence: TGCGCCAGCAGTCCATTACTAGCGGGGGGGCGAGATACGCAGTATTTT.

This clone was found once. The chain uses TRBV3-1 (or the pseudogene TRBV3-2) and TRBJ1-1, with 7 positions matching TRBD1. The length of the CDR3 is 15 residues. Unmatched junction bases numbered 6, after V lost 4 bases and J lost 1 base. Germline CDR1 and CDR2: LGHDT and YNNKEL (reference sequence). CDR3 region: CASSLGHRGNTEAFF. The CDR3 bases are TGTGCCAGCAGCCTGGGGCACAGGGGGAACACTGAAGCTTTCTTT.

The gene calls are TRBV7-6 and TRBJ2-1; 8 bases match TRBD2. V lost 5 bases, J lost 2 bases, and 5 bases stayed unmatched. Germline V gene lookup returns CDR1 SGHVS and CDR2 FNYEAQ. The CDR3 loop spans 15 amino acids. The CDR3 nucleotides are TGTGCCAGCAGCGTAAGACTAGCGACCTACAATGAGCAGTTCTTC. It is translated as CASSVRLATYNEQFF.

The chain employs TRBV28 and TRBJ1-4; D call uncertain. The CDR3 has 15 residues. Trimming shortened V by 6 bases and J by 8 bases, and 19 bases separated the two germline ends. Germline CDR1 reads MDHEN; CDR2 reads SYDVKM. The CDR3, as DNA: TGTGCCAGCAGCTCCCTCGGCCCGCGAGGGGAAAAACTGTTTTTT. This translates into CASSSLGPRGEKLFF.

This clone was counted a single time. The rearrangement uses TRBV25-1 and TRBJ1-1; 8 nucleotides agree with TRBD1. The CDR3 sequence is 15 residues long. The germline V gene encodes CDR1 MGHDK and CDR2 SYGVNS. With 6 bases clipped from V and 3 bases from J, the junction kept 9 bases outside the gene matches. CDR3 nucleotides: TGTGCCAGCAGAGATCAGGGGGCGCAGGACACTGAAGCTTTCTTT. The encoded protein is CASRDQGAQDTEAFF.

The CDR3, as DNA: TGTGCCAGCAGCCCTTTCAGGGGCGAGCAGTACTTC. Its protein is CASSPFRGEQYF. The chain joins TRBV5-8 to TRBJ2-7; tentative D call: TRBD1 (6 bases). Trimming pared 4 bases from V and 6 bases from J, leaving 11 bases between. The germline V gene has CDR1 SGHTS and CDR2 YDEGEE. The CDR3 has 12 residues.

CDR3 region: CAWSLQGRQPQHF. The CDR3 DNA is TGTGCCTGGAGTCTACAGGGGAGACAGCCCCAGCATTTT. J is TRBJ1-5 and V is TRBV30; the match to TRBD1 covers 7 bases. The germline CDR1 and CDR2 sequences are GTSNPN and SVGIG (reference sequence). Germline trimming cut 2 bases from V and 7 bases from J; bases unmatched to any gene: 5. This CDR3 comprises 13 residues. The complete variable domain, with remaining parts taken from reference TRBV30 and TRBJ1-5, reads SQTIHQWPATLVQPVGSPLSLECTVEGTSNPNLYWYRQAAGRGLQLLFYSVGIGQISSEVPQNLSASRPQDRQFILSSKKLLLSDSGFYLCAWSLQGRQPQHFGDGTRLSIL.

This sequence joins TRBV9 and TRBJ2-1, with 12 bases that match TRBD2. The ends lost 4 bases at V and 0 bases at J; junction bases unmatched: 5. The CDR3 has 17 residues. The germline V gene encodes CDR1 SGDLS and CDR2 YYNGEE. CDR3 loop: CASSFLAGGFSYNEQFF. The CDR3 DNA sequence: TGTGCCAGCAGCTTTCTAGCGGGGGGGTTCTCCTACAATGAGCAGTTCTTC.

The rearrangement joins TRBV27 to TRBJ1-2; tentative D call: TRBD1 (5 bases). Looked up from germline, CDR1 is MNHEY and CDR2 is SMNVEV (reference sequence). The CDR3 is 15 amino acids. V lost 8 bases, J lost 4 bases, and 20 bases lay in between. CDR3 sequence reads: CASGLKSRQIYGYTF. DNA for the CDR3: TGTGCCAGCGGACTAAAATCTCGACAGATCTATGGCTACACCTTC.

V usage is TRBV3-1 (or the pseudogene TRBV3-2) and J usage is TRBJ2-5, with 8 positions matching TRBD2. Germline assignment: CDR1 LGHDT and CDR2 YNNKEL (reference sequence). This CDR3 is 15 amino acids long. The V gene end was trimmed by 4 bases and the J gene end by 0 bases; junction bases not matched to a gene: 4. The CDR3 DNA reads TGTGCCAGCAGCCGTGACGGGGGGGACCAAGAGACCCAGTACTTC. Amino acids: CASSRDGGDQETQYF.

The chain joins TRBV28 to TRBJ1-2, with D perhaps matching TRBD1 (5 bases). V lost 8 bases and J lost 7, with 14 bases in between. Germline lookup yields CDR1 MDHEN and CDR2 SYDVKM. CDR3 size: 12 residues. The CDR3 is CASHREGSGYTF. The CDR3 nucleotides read TGTGCCAGCCACCGGGAGGGGTCTGGCTACACCTTC.

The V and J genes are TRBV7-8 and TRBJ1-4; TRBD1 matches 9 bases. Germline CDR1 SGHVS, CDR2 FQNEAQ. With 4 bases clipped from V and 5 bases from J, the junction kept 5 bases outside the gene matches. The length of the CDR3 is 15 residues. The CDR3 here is CASSSADRGNEKLFF. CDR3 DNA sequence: TGTGCCAGCAGCTCTGCGGACAGGGGCAATGAAAAACTGTTTTTT.

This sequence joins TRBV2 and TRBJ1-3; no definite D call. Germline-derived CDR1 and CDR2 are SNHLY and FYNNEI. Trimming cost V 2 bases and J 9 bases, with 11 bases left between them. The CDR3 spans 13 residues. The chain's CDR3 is CASSETFSGTIYF. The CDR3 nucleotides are TGTGCCAGCAGTGAAACCTTTTCGGGCACCATATATTTT.

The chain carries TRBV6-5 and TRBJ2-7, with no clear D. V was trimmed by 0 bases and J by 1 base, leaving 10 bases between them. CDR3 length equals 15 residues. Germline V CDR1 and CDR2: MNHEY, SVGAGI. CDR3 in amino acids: CASSYSNGPSYEQYF. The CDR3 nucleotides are TGTGCCAGCAGTTACTCGAATGGGCCTTCCTACGAGCAGTACTTC.

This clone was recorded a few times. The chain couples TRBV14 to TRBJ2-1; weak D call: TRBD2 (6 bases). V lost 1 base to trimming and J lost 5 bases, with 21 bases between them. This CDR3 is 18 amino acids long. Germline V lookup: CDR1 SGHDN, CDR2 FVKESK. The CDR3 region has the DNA TGTGCCAGCAGCCAAGGTTTCGGGAAGCCAAAGCGGGACAATGAGCAGTTCTTC. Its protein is CASSQGFGKPKRDNEQFF.

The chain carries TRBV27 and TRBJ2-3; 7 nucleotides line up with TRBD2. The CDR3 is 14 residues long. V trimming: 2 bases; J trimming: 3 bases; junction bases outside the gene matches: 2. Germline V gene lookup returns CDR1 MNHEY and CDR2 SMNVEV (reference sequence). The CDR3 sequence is CASSLAGVTDTQYF. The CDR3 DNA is TGTGCCAGCAGTTTAGCGGGAGTTACAGATACGCAGTATTTT.

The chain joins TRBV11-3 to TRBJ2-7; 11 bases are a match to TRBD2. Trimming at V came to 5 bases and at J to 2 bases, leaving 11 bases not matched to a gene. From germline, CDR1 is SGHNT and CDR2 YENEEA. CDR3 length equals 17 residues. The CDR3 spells CASSAHPSGRWAYEQYF. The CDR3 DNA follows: TGTGCCAGCAGCGCCCACCCTAGCGGGAGGTGGGCCTACGAGCAGTACTTC.